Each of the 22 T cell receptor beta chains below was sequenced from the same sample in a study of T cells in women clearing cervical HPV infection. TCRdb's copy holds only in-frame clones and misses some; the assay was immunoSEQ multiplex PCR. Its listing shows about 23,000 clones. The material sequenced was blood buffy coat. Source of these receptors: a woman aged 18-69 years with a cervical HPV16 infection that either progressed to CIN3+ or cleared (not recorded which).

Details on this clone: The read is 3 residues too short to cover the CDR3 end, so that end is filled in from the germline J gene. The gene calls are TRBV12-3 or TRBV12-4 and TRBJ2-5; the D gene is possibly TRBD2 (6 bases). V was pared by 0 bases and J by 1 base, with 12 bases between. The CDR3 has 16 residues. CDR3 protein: CASSLAWRVGQETQYF. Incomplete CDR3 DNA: TGTGCCAGCAGTTTAGCGTGGAGGGTAGGCCAAGAGACC.

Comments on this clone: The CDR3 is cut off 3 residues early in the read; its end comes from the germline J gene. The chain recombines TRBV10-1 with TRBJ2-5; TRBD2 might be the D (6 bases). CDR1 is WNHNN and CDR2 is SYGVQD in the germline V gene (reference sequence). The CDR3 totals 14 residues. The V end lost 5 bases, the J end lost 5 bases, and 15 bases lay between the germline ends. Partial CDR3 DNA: TGCGCCAGCAGTTGGGGGGTCTTGGGGGAGACC. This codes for CASSWGVLGET. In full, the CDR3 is CASSWGVLGETQYF.

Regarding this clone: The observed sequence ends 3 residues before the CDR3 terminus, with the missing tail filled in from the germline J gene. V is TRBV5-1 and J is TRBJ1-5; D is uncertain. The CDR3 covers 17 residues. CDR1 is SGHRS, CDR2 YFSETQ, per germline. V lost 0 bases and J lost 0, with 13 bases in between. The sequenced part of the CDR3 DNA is TGCGCCAGCAGCTTGGTTCCCAGTACAGATAGCAATCAGCCC. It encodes CASSLVPSTDSNQP. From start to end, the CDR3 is CASSLVPSTDSNQPQHF. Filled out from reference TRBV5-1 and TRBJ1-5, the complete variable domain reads KAGVTQTPRYLIKTRGQQVTLSCSPISGHRSVSWYQQTPGQGLQFLFEYFSETQRNKGNFPGRFSGRQFSNSRSEMNVSTLELGDSALYLCASSLVPSTDSNQPQHFGDGTRLSIL.

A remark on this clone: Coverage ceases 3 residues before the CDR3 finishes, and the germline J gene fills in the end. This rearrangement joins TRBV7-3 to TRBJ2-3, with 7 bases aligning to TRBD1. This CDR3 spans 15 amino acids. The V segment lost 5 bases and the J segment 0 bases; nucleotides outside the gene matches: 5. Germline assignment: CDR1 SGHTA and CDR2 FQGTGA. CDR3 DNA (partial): TGTGCCAGCAGCCCCTACAGGGGTAGCACAGATACG. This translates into CASSPYRGSTDT. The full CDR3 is CASSPYRGSTDTQYF.

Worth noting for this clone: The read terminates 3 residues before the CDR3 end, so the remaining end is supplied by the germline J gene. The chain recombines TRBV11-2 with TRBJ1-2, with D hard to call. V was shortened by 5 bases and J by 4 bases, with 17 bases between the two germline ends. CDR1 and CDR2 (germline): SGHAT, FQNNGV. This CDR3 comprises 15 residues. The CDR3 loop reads CASSNEIGGFYGYTF. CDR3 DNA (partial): TGTGCCAGCAGCAACGAGATAGGAGGGTTCTATGGC.

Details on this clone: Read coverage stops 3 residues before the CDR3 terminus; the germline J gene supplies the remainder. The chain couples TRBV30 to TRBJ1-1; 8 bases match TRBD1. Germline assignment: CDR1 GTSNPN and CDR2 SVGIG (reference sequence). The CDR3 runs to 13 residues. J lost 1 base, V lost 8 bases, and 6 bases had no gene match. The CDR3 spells CARDRGPNTEAFF. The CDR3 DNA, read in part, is TGTGCCAGAGACAGGGGCCCGAACACTGAA.

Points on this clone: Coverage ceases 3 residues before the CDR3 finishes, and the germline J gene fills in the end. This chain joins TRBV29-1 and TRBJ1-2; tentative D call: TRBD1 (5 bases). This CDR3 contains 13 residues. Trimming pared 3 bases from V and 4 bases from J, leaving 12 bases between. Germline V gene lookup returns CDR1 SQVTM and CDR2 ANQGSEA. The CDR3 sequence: CSVDRVRGYGYTF. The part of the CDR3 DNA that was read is TGCAGCGTTGACAGGGTTCGAGGCTATGGC.

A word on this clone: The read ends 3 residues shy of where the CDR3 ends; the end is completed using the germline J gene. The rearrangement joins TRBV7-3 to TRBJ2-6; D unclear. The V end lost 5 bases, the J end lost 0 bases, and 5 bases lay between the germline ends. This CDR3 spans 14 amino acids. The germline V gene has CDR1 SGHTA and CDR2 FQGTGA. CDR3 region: CASSPNSGANVLTF. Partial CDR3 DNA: TGTGCCAGCAGCCCCAACTCTGGGGCCAACGTC.

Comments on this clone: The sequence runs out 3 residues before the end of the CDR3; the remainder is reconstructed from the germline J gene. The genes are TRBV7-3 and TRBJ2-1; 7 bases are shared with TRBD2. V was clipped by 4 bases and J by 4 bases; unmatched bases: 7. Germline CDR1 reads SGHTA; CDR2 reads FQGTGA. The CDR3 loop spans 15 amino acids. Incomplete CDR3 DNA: TGTGCCAGCAGCTCCGTGGGGGGGGTTTACAATGAG. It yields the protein CASSSVGGVYNE. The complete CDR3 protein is CASSSVGGVYNEQFF.

The sequenced CDR3 bases are TGTGCCAGCAGTTCCCGACAGGGGTATGAA. Translation gives CASSSRQGYE. The complete CDR3 protein is CASSSRQGYEAFF. This rearrangement joins TRBV27 to TRBJ1-1; TRBD1 matches at 8 bases. The read halts 3 residues ahead of the CDR3 end, with the missing end drawn from the germline J gene. The CDR3 runs to 13 residues. Germline CDR1 and CDR2: MNHEY and SMNVEV (reference sequence). The V gene end was trimmed by 4 bases and the J gene end by 7 bases; junction bases not matched to a gene: 5.

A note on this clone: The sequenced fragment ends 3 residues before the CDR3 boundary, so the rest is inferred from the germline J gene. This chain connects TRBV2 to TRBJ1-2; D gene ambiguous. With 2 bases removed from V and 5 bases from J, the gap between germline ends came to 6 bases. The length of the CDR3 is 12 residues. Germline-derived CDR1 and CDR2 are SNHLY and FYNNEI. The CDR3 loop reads CASSEPQYGYTF. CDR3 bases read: TGTGCCAGCAGTGAACCCCAGTATGGC.

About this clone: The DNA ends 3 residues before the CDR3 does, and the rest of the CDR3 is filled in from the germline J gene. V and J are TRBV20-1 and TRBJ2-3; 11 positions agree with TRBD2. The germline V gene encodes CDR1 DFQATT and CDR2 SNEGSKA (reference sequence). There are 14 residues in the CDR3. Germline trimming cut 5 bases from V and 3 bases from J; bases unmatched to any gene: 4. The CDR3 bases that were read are TGCAGTGCTCAGGGACTAGCGGCTACAGATACG. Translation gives CSAQGLAATDT. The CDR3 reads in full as CSAQGLAATDTQYF.

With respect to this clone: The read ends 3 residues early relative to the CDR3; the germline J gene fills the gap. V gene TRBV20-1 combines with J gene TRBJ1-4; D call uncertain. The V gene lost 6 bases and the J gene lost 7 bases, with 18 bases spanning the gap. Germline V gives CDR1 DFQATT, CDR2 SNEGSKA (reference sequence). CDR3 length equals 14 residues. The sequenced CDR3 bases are TGCAGTGCCAGTCCGGGGAGCTCTGGTGAAAAA. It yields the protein CSASPGSSGEK. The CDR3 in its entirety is CSASPGSSGEKLFF.

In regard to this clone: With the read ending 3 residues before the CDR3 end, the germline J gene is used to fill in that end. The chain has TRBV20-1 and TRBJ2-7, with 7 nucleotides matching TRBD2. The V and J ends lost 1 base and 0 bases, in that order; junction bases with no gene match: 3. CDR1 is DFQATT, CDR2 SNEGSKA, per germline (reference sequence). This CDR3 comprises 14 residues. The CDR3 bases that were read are TGCAGTGCTAGAGTCCAGCGGGGCTCCTACGAG. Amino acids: CSARVQRGSYE. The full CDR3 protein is CSARVQRGSYEQYF.

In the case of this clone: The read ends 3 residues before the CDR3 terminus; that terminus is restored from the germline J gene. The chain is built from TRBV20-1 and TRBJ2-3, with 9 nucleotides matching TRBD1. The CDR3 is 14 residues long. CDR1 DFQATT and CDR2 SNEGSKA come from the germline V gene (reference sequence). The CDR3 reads CSAREQGAIQTQYF. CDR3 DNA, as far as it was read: TGCAGTGCTAGAGAACAGGGGGCGATACAGACG.

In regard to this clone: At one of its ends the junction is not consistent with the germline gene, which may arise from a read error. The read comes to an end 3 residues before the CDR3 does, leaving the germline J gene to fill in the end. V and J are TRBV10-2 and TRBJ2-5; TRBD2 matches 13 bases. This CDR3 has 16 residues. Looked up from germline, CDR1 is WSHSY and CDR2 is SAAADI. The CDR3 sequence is CASRGLAGTLQKTQYF. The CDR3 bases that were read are TGCGCCAGCAGGGGACTAGCGGGGACCCTCCAAAAGACC.

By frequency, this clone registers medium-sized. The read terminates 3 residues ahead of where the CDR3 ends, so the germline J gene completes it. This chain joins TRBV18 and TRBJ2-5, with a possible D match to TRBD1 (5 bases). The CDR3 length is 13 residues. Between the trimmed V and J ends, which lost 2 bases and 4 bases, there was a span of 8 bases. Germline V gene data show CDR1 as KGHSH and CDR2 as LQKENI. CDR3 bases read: TGTGCCAGCTCACCAACAGGTTCAGAGACC. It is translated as CASSPTGSET. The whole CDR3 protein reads CASSPTGSETQYF.

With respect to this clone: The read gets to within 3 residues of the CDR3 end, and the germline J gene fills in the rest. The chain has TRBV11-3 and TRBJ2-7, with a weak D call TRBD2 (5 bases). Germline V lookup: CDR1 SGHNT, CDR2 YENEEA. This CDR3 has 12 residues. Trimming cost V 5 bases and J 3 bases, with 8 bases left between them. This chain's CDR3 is CASSVEGYEQYF. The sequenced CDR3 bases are TGTGCCAGCAGCGTCGAGGGCTACGAG.

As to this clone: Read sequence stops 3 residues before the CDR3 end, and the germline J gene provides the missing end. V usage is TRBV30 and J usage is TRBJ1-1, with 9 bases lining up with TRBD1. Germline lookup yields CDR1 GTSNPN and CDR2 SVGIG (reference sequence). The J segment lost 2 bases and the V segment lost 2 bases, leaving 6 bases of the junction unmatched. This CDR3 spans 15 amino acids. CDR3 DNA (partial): TGTGCCTGGAGTTTCCGGGACAGGGATAACACTGAA. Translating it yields CAWSFRDRDNTE. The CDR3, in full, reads CAWSFRDRDNTEAFF.

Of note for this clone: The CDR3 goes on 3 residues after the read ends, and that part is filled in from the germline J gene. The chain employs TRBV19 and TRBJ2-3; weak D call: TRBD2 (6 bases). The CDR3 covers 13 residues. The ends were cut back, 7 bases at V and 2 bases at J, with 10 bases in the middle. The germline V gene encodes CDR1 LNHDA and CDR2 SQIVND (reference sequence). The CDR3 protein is CASNLATTDTQYF. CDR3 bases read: TGTGCCAGTAATCTAGCGACCACAGATACG.

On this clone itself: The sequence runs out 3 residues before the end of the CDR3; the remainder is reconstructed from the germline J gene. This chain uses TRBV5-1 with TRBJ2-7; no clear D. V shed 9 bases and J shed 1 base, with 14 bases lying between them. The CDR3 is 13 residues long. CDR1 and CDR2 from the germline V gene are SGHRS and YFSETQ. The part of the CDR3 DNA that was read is TGCGCCACCAAGTACTCCGATTCCTACGAG. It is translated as CATKYSDSYE. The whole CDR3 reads CATKYSDSYEQYF.

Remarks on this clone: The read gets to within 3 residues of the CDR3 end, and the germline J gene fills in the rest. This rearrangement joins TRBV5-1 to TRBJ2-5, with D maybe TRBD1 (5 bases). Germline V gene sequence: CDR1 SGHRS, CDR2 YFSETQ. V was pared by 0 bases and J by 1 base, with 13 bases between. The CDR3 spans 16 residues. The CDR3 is CASSLGQGNTQETQYF. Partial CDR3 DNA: TGCGCCAGCAGCTTGGGGCAGGGCAATACCCAAGAGACC. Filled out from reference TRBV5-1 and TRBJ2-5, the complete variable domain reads KAGVTQTPRYLIKTRGQQVTLSCSPISGHRSVSWYQQTPGQGLQFLFEYFSETQRNKGNFPGRFSGRQFSNSRSEMNVSTLELGDSALYLCASSLGQGNTQETQYFGPGTRLLVL.